One sample yielded the 28 T cell receptor beta chains listed below, sequenced in a study of cytomegalovirus exposure and HLA in healthy donors. The PCR made use of 60 Vbeta and 13 Jbeta primers. Sequencing used immunoSEQ multiplex PCR; TCRdb keeps in-frame clones, though not all of them. The sample's table shows 65,000 to 85,000 clones. Sequencing was performed on PBMCs. These receptors were taken from a woman in her twenties or thirties in good health and CMV-seronegative.

This rearrangement joins TRBV7-6 to TRBJ2-7; tentative D call: TRBD1 (6 bases). V was cut by 5 bases and J by 5 bases, with 22 bases left in between. Germline V CDR1 and CDR2: SGHVS, FNYEAQ. The CDR3 consists of 16 residues. This CDR3 reads CASSPAPRDRFDEQYF. Written as DNA, the CDR3 is TGTGCCAGCAGCCCAGCCCCCCGCGACAGGTTCGACGAGCAGTACTTC. Based on the CDR3 plus reference TRBV7-6 and TRBJ2-7, the full variable domain is GAGVSQSPRYKVTKRGQDVALRCDPISGHVSLYWYRQALGQGPEFLTYFNYEAQQDKSGLPNDRFSAERPEGSISTLTIQRTEQRDSAMYRCASSPAPRDRFDEQYFGPGTRLTVT.

The rearrangement links TRBV28 to TRBJ1-5; tentatively, D is TRBD1 (6 bases). CDR3 length: 12 amino acids. Trimming left V 3 bases short and J 9 bases short, with 9 bases between. Germline V gene sequence: CDR1 MDHEN, CDR2 SYDVKM. CDR3 sequence (DNA): TGTGCCAGCAGTTTGCAGGGGAGGCCCCAGCATTTT. Translation gives CASSLQGRPQHF.

V and J are TRBV7-9 and TRBJ2-7; no firm D call. Germline lookup yields CDR1 SEHNR and CDR2 FQNEAQ (reference sequence). This CDR3 has 15 amino acids. Trimming stripped 5 bases from V and 0 bases from J, with 14 bases between. CDR3 region: CASSPPASTSYEQYF. The CDR3 region has the DNA TGTGCCAGCAGCCCCCCCGCGAGTACCTCCTACGAGCAGTACTTC.

This chain uses TRBV27 with TRBJ2-3; TRBD2 matches at 9 bases. J was trimmed by 1 base and V by 6 bases; bases with no gene match: 8. The CDR3 loop spans 16 amino acids. CDR1 and CDR2 (germline): MNHEY, SMNVEV (reference sequence). In nucleotides, the CDR3 is TGTGCCAGCAGGATACTGGGACTAGCCCGCACAGATACGCAGTATTTT. This encodes CASRILGLARTDTQYF.

The gene calls are TRBV18 and TRBJ1-1; D gene unclear. V dropped 2 bases and J dropped 5 bases, with 9 bases sitting between them. CDR3 length: 13 amino acids. Germline-derived CDR1 and CDR2 are KGHSH and LQKENI. In nucleotides, the CDR3 is TGTGCCAGCTCACCATACGGGGATACTGAAGCTTTCTTT. Translating it yields CASSPYGDTEAFF.

The chain links TRBV30 to TRBJ2-7; D gene unclear. The CDR3 totals 11 residues. With 5 bases removed from V and 2 bases from J, the gap between germline ends came to 7 bases. CDR1 is GTSNPN and CDR2 is SVGIG in the germline V gene (reference sequence). CDR3 loop: CAWHTTYEQYF. The CDR3, as DNA: TGTGCCTGGCACACAACCTACGAGCAGTACTTC.

This chain joins TRBV4-1 and TRBJ2-2, with 7 bases lining up with TRBD2. CDR1 is MGHRA, CDR2 YSYEKL, per germline. The CDR3 consists of 16 residues. Unmatched junction bases numbered 7, after V lost 1 base and J lost 5 bases. The CDR3 DNA sequence: TGCGCCAGCAGCCAAGTATGGCAGGGAGGGACCGGGGAGCTGTTTTTT. Amino acids: CASSQVWQGGTGELFF.

In the case of this clone: One end of the junction fails to match germline, which may point to a read error. V gene TRBV7-7 combines with J gene TRBJ2-1; 7 nucleotides match TRBD2. The CDR3 is 14 amino acids. The germline V gene has CDR1 SSHAT and CDR2 FNYEAQ (reference sequence). The DNA of the CDR3 is TGTGCTAGCAGCTTAGCAGGGAGGGTCGGTGAGCAGTTCTTC. Protein: CASSLAGRVGEQFF.

The V and J genes are TRBV18 and TRBJ1-3; D is unclear. Germline CDR1 KGHSH, CDR2 LQKENI. V was shortened by 0 bases and J by 4 bases, with 10 bases between the two germline ends. The CDR3 loop spans 15 amino acids. Here the CDR3 DNA reads TGTGCCAGCTCACCACCTCCCGACGGGGGAAACACCATATATTTT. This translates into CASSPPPDGGNTIYF.

The chain couples TRBV4-1 to TRBJ1-1; D perhaps matches TRBD1 (6 bases). The CDR3 extends over 13 amino acids. V shed 6 bases and J shed 3 bases, with 11 bases lying between them. Germline CDR1 and CDR2: MGHRA and YSYEKL. The CDR3 DNA follows: TGCGCCAGCAGTCGACAGGTAGACACTGAAGCTTTCTTT. Its translation: CASSRQVDTEAFF.

The DNA of the CDR3 is TGTGCCATCAGTGACCGGACAGGGGTAAACACTGAAGCTTTCTTT. This codes for CAISDRTGVNTEAFF. The chain employs TRBV10-3 and TRBJ1-1, with TRBD1 matching 9 bases. Germline V CDR1 and CDR2: ENHRY, SYGVKD. The CDR3 length is 15 residues. V gave up 3 bases and J gave up 2 bases; unmatched junction bases: 4.

V is TRBV7-9 and J is TRBJ1-4; the D is unclear. The V gene's germline CDR1 is SEHNR and CDR2 FQNEAQ (reference sequence). V was shortened by 5 bases and J by 2 bases, with 9 bases between the two germline ends. The CDR3 has 14 amino acids. CDR3 amino acids: CASSPPLTNEKLFF. CDR3 bases: TGTGCCAGCAGCCCCCCTCTTACTAATGAAAAACTGTTTTTT.

The gene calls are TRBV7-2 and TRBJ1-5, with D uncertain. Looked up from germline, CDR1 is SGHTA and CDR2 is FQGNSA. This CDR3 spans 13 amino acids. V lost 5 bases to trimming and J lost 8 bases, with 13 bases between them. The CDR3 region is CASSPDGIKPQHF. CDR3 bases: TGTGCCAGCAGCCCGGACGGGATCAAGCCCCAGCATTTT.

The CDR3 sequence is CASSSTASYEQYF. The CDR3 DNA is TGTGCCAGCAGTTCGACAGCCTCCTACGAGCAGTACTTC. The chain uses TRBV28 and TRBJ2-7; D might be TRBD1 (5 bases). V was clipped by 4 bases and J by 0 bases, with 7 bases between them. CDR3 length equals 13 residues. Germline V gene lookup returns CDR1 MDHEN and CDR2 SYDVKM.

The rearrangement links TRBV27 to TRBJ1-2; no reliable D call. Germline-derived CDR1 and CDR2 are MNHEY and SMNVEV (reference sequence). The CDR3 extends over 13 amino acids. Trimming stripped 3 bases from V and 1 base from J, with 6 bases between. The CDR3 DNA reads TGTGCCAGCAGTTTTTCAGTTAACTATGGCTACACCTTC. It yields the protein CASSFSVNYGYTF.

The CDR3 nucleotides read TGCGCCAGCAGCCACACAGGGGCAGGGGCCAACGTCCTGACTTTC. Residues: CASSHTGAGANVLTF. The genes are TRBV4-3 and TRBJ2-6; TRBD1 matches 7 bases. The germline V gene has CDR1 LGHNA and CDR2 YSLEER. This CDR3 is built from 15 residues. J gave up 4 bases and V 3 bases, and 3 bases lay outside the gene matches.

V and J are TRBV5-1 and TRBJ2-3; 10 bases map to TRBD1. The length of the CDR3 is 15 residues. Per germline, CDR1 SGHRS and CDR2 YFSETQ. V trimming: 1 base; J trimming: 6 bases; junction bases outside the gene matches: 5. The CDR3 nucleotides are TGCGCCAGCAGCTTGAGGGGGACAGGGGCCGATACGCAGTATTTT. Residues: CASSLRGTGADTQYF. Drawing the rest from reference TRBV5-1 and TRBJ2-3, the complete variable domain is KAGVTQTPRYLIKTRGQQVTLSCSPISGHRSVSWYQQTPGQGLQFLFEYFSETQRNKGNFPGRFSGRQFSNSRSEMNVSTLELGDSALYLCASSLRGTGADTQYFGPGTRLTVL.

This chain joins TRBV7-3 and TRBJ2-5, with 12 bases lining up with TRBD2. This CDR3 contains 14 residues. The V and J ends lost 5 bases and 5 bases, in that order; junction bases with no gene match: 3. CDR1 SGHTA and CDR2 FQGTGA come from the germline V gene. The CDR3, as DNA: TGTGCCAGCAGCCGACTAGCGGGAGATGAGACCCAGTACTTC. This sequence encodes CASSRLAGDETQYF.

Comments on this clone: The DNA is omitted, as the CDR3 cannot be located on it reliably, and the CDR3 follows TCRdb's listing. The chain employs TRBV27 and TRBJ1-1. With termini counted, the CDR3 has 16 amino acids. Germline CDR1 reads MNHEY; CDR2 reads SMNVEV (reference sequence). The CDR3 is CASSSSTGSRLTEAFF.

The rearrangement links TRBV5-1 to TRBJ1-1, with 8 positions matching TRBD1. The CDR3 is 16 residues long. Germline loops: CDR1 SGHRS, CDR2 YFSETQ. After removal of 0 bases from V and 5 bases from J, the junction contained 9 bases not matched to a gene. The CDR3 sequence: CASSLVGQGKGTEAFF. As DNA, the CDR3 is TGCGCCAGCAGCTTGGTAGGACAGGGTAAGGGAACTGAAGCTTTCTTT.

The chain employs TRBV5-1 and TRBJ2-7, with D tentatively TRBD2 (5 bases). Trimming pared 5 bases from V and 2 bases from J, leaving 11 bases between. This CDR3 contains 13 residues. Per germline, CDR1 SGHRS and CDR2 YFSETQ. CDR3 in DNA: TGCGCCAGCAGATCGCCTAGCACCTACGAGCAGTACTTC. Residues: CASRSPSTYEQYF.

This rearrangement joins TRBV14 to TRBJ1-6, with TRBD1 as a possible D gene (6 bases). Deletions cut 4 bases from V and 5 bases from J, with 9 bases between. The CDR3 loop spans 14 amino acids. Germline V gene sequence: CDR1 SGHDN, CDR2 FVKESK. CDR3 protein: CASSRGGDNSPLHF. Here the CDR3 DNA reads TGTGCCAGCAGCCGAGGGGGGGATAATTCACCCCTCCACTTT.

The CDR3, as DNA: TGTGCCAGCAGCTTGGGGGACAGGGCTCCTGAAGCTTTCTTT. Its protein is CASSLGDRAPEAFF. The gene calls are TRBV5-6 and TRBJ1-1; 9 nucleotides line up with TRBD1. V was pared by 0 bases and J by 6 bases, with 3 bases of the junction left unmatched. The CDR3 sequence is 14 residues long. Per the germline V gene, CDR1 is SGHDT and CDR2 is YYEEEE.

The CDR3 loop reads CAWRTSGYNSPLHF. Here the CDR3 DNA reads TGTGCCTGGAGGACATCCGGCTATAATTCACCCCTCCACTTT. The chain carries TRBV30 and TRBJ1-6; D uncertain. V was shortened by 3 bases and J by 3 bases, with 9 bases between the two germline ends. CDR1 is GTSNPN and CDR2 is SVGIG in the germline V gene (reference sequence). This CDR3 is 14 amino acids long.

The J gene is TRBJ1-6, the V gene TRBV7-6; TRBD1 might be the D (5 bases). V was pared by 1 base and J by 5 bases, with 9 bases between. The CDR3 has 15 amino acids. Germline V gene lookup returns CDR1 SGHVS and CDR2 FNYEAQ. The CDR3 DNA is TGTGCCAGCAGCTTAGACTCAGGGAATAATTCACCCCTCCACTTT. Protein sequence: CASSLDSGNNSPLHF.

J is TRBJ1-4 and V is TRBV30; TRBD1 matches at 8 bases. From germline, CDR1 is GTSNPN and CDR2 SVGIG (reference sequence). Trimming cost V 1 base and J 6 bases; bases outside gene matches: 7. The CDR3 has 15 residues. CDR3 region: CAWSDQTGEYEKLFF. The CDR3 DNA reads TGTGCCTGGAGTGACCAGACAGGGGAGTATGAAAAACTGTTTTTT.

This chain links TRBV6-4 with TRBJ2-1, with 7 bases fitting TRBD2. V lost 7 bases to trimming and J lost 8 bases; unmatched junction nucleotides: 11. Germline CDR1 and CDR2: MRHNA and SNTAGT. This CDR3 has 14 residues. In DNA form, the CDR3 reads TGTGCCAGCAAGGAAGGCGGGAGTAGCGATGAGCAGTTCTTC. Protein product: CASKEGGSSDEQFF.

V usage is TRBV4-3 and J usage is TRBJ1-5, with a tentative D call TRBD1 (5 bases). CDR1 is LGHNA and CDR2 is YSLEER in the germline V gene. There are 14 residues in the CDR3. Trimming took 1 base from V and 5 from J, leaving 9 bases between them. CDR3 nucleotide sequence: TGCGCCAGCAGCCAAGGCGGGGACTATCAGCCCCAGCATTTT. Protein product: CASSQGGDYQPQHF.